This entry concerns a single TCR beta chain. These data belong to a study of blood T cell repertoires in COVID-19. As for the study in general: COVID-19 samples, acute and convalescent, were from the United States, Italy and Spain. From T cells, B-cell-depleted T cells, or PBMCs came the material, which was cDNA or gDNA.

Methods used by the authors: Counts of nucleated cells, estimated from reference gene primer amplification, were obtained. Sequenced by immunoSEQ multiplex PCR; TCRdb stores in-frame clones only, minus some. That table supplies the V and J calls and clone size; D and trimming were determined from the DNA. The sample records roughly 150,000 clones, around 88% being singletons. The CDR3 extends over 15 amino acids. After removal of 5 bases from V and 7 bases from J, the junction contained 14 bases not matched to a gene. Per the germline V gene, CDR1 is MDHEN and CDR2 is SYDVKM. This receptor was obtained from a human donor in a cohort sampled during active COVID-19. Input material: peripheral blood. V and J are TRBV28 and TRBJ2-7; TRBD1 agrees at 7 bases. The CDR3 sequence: CASSPGQVGPREQYF. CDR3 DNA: TGTGCCAGCAGTCCCGGACAGGTTGGACCTCGGGAGCAGTACTTC.